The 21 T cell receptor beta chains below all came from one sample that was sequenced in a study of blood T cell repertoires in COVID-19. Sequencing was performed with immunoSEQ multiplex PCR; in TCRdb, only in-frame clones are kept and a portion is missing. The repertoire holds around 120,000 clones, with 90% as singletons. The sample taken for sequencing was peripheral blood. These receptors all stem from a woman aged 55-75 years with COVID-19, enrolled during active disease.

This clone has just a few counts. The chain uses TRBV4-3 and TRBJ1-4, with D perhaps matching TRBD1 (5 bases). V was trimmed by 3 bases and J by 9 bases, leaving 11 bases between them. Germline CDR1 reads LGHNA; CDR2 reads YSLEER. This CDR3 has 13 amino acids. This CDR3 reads CASSHVDTKKLFF. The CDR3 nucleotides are TGCGCCAGCAGCCACGTGGACACCAAAAAACTGTTTTTT.

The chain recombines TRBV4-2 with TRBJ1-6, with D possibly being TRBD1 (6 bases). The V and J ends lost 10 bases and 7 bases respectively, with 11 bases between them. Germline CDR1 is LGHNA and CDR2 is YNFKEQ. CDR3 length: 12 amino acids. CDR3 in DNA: TGTGCCACAGGGGAGAAGAATTCACCCCTCCACTTT. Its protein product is CATGEKNSPLHF.

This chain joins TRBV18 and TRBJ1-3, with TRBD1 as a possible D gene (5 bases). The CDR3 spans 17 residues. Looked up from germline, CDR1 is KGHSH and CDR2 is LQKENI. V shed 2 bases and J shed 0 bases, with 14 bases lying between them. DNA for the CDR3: TGTGCCAGCTCACCAGTTATCAGGGCTAGCTCTGGAAACACCATATATTTT. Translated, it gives CASSPVIRASSGNTIYF.

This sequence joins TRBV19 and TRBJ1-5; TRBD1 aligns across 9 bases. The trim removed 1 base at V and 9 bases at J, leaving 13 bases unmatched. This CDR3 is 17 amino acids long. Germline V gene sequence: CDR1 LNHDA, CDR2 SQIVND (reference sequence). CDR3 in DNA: TGTGCCAGTAGTATAGGGACAGGGGCGGGGGTCATCAGGCCCCAGCATTTT. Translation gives CASSIGTGAGVIRPQHF.

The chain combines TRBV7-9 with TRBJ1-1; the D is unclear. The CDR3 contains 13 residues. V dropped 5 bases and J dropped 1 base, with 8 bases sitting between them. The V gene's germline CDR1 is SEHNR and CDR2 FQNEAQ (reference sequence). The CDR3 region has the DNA TGTGCCAGCAGCCCCACAACGAACACTGAAGCTTTCTTT. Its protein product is CASSPTTNTEAFF. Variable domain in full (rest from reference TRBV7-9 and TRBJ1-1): DTGVSQNPRHKITKRGQNVTFRCDPISEHNRLYWYRQTLGQGPEFLTYFQNEAQLEKSRLLSDRFSAERPKGSFSTLEIQRTEQGDSAMYLCASSPTTNTEAFFGQGTRLTVV.

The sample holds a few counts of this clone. Written as DNA, the CDR3 is TGTGCCAGCAGTCCTTTACAGGGGGGAACTGAAGCTTTCTTT. Protein sequence: CASSPLQGGTEAFF. J is TRBJ1-1 and V is TRBV27; 8 nucleotides match TRBD1. The germline V gene has CDR1 MNHEY and CDR2 SMNVEV (reference sequence). V dropped 5 bases and J dropped 5; count of bases not matched to a gene: 7. The CDR3 spans 14 residues.

The CDR3 DNA is TGCAGCGCCCGGGGGTTTTATGGCTACACCTTC. Its protein product is CSARGFYGYTF. The chain uses TRBV29-1 and TRBJ1-2, with D perhaps matching TRBD1 (5 bases). CDR1 is SQVTM and CDR2 is ANQGSEA in the germline V gene. Trimming removed 7 bases at V and 5 bases at J, with 11 bases between. The CDR3 extends over 11 amino acids. The full variable domain, its missing parts supplied by reference TRBV29-1 and TRBJ1-2, is SAVISQKPSRDICQRGTSLTIQCQVDSQVTMMFWYRQQPGQSLTLIATANQGSEATYESGFVIDKFPISRPNLTFSTLTVSNMSPEDSSIYLCSARGFYGYTFGSGTRLTVV.

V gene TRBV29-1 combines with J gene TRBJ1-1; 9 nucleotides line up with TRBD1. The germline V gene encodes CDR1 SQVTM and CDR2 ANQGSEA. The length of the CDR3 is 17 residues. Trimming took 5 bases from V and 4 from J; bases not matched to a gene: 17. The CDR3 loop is CSVRRPQGAAGGTEAFF. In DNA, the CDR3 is TGCAGCGTTCGTCGACCACAGGGGGCGGCTGGGGGCACTGAAGCTTTCTTT.

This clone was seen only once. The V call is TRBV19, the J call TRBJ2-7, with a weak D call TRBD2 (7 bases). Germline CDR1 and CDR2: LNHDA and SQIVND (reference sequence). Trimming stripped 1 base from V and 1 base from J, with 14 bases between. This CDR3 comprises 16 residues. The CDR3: CASSIARGGSSYEQYF. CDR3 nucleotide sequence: TGTGCCAGTAGTATAGCGAGGGGGGGGTCGTCCTACGAGCAGTACTTC. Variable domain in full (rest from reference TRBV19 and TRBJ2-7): DGGITQSPKYLFRKEGQNVTLSCEQNLNHDAMYWYRQDPGQGLRLIYYSQIVNDFQKGDIAEGYSVSREKKESFPLTVTSAQKNPTAFYLCASSIARGGSSYEQYFGPGTRLTVT.

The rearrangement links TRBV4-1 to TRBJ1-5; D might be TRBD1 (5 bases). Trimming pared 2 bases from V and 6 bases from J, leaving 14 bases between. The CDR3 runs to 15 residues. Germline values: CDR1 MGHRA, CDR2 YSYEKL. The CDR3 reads CASSQSRGEGQPQHF. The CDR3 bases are TGCGCCAGCAGCCAATCCAGAGGGGAGGGTCAGCCCCAGCATTTT.

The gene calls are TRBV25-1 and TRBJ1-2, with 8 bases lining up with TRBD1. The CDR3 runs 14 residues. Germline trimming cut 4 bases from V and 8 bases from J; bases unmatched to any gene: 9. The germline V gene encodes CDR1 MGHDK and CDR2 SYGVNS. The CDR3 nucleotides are TGTGCCAGCAGTGGGAACAGGGGGGATTTAGGCTACACCTTC. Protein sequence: CASSGNRGDLGYTF.

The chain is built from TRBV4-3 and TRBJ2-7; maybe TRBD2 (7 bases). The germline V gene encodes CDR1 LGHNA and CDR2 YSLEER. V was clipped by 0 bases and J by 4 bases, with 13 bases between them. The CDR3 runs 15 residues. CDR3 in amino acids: CASSQDTRGGYEQYF. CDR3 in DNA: TGCGCCAGCAGCCAAGATACGAGGGGGGGATACGAGCAGTACTTC.

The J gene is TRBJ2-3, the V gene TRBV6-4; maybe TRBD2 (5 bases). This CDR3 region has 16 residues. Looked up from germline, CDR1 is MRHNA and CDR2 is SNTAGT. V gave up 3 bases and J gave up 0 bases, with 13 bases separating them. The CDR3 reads CASSELGGGSTDTQYF. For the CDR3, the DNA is TGTGCCAGCAGTGAACTCGGCGGAGGTAGCACAGATACGCAGTATTTT.

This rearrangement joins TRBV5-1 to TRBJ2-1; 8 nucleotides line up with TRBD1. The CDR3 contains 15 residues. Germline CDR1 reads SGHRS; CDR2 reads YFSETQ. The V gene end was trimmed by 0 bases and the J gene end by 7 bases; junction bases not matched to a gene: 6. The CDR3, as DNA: TGCGCCAGCAGCTTGGGACAGGGGCTGTTTAATGAGCAGTTCTTC. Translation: CASSLGQGLFNEQFF.

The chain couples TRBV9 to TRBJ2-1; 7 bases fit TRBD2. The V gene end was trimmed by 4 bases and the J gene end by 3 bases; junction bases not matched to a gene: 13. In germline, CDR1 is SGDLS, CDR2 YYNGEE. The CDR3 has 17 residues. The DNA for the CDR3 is TGTGCCAGCAGCTCTCGTTCGAGCGGGGCGATCTACAATGAGCAGTTCTTC. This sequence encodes CASSSRSSGAIYNEQFF.

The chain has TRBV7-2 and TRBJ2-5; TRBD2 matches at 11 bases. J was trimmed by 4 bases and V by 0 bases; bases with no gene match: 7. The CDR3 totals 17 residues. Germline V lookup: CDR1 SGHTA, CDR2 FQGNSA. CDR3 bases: TGTGCCAGCAGCTTAGCGGTGGTAGCGGGGGGGCCAGAGACCCAGTACTTC. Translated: CASSLAVVAGGPETQYF.

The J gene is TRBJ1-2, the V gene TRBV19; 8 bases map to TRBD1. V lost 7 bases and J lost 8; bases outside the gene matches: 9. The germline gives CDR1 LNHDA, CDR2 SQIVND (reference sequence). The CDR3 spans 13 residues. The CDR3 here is CASKVTGGEGYTF. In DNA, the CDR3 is TGTGCCAGTAAGGTCACAGGGGGTGAGGGCTACACCTTC. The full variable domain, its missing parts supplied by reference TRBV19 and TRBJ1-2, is DGGITQSPKYLFRKEGQNVTLSCEQNLNHDAMYWYRQDPGQGLRLIYYSQIVNDFQKGDIAEGYSVSREKKESFPLTVTSAQKNPTAFYLCASKVTGGEGYTFGSGTRLTVV.

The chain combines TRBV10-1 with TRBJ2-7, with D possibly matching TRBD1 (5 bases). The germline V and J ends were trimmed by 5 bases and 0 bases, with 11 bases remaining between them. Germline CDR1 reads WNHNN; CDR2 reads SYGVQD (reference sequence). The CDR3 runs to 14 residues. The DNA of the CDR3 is TGCGCCAGCAGTTGGGGCGCCCTCTCCTACGAGCAGTACTTC. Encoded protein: CASSWGALSYEQYF.

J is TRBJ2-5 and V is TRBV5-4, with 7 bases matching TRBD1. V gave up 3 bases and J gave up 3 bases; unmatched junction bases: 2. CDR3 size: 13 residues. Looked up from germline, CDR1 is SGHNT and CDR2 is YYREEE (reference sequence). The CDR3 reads CASSWGTEETQYF. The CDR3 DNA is TGTGCCAGCAGCTGGGGGACAGAAGAGACCCAGTACTTC. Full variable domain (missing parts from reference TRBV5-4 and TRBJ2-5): ETGVTQSPTHLIKTRGQQVTLRCSSQSGHNTVSWYQQALGQGPQFIFQYYREEENGRGNFPPRFSGLQFPNYSSELNVNALELDDSALYLCASSWGTEETQYFGPGTRLLVL.

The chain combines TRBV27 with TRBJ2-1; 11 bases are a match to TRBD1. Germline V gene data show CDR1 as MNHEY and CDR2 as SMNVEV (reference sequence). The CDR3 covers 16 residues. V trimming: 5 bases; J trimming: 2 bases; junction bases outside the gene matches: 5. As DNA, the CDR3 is TGTGCCAGCAGTGATAGGACAGGGGGCGCCTACAATGAGCAGTTCTTC. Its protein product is CASSDRTGGAYNEQFF.

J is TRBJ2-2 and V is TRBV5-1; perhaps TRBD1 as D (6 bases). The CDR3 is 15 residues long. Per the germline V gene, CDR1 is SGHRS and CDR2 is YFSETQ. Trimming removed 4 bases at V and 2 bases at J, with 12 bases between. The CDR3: CASSPGQTNTGELFF. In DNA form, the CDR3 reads TGCGCCAGCAGCCCCGGACAGACTAACACCGGGGAGCTGTTTTTT.